This T cell receptor (beta chain) was recorded in a study of cytomegalovirus exposure and HLA in healthy donors (TCRdb year 2017). Turning to the overall study: According to an earlier analysis of a few hundred of the donors, roughly 180 million T cells yielded 117 million unique TCR beta sequences and 276 Gb of sequence data. An early release covering roughly 640 HLA-typed donors comprised 300 to 350 gigabases of sequencing data and around 80 million unique TCR sequences. Among the roughly 400 genotyped donors, about 83% belonged to the genetic ancestry cluster associated with self-reported Caucasian donors. The study aimed to test whether cataloging public T cell receptors could reveal signatures of past pathogen exposure. The T cell repertoires of 550 to 850 subjects were profiled by immunosequencing and related to cytomegalovirus serostatus. In addition to the first cohort of 666 subjects, a separate validation cohort of under 150 different subjects was used. High-throughput TCR immunosequencing, statistical association of individual TCRs with disease status, and machine learning were combined to predict cytomegalovirus infection status. A later analysis re-examined previously published TCR beta repertoires from more than 650 donors and added high-resolution HLA genotyping to investigate patterns of TCR occurrence. The later analysis used no new phenotypic data to find candidate immune exposures, relying instead on TCR beta sequences and their occurrence across donors. An earlier analysis of several hundred of the donors applied high-throughput TCR beta sequencing to assess whether each TCR beta V gene segment acted as functional or pseudogenic. Donor age, sex, ethnicity and CMV serostatus were compiled together with the repertoire data. A later genetic analysis took genome-wide SNP genotypes for about 55% of the roughly 700 donors and used that subset as a discovery cohort. Every discovery cohort repertoire had been produced on one sequencing platform. HLA typing included class I and class II loci at four-digit resolution. Typing coverage varied by locus: roughly 629-640 donors for A, B, C, DRB1 and DQB1; roughly 510 for DQA1; some 610 for DPA1; approximately 490 for DPB1. A few DR-DQ haplotypes were treated as single units for association and clustering because of strong linkage in the cohort. Among several hundred genotyped donors of the cohort, an average of around 220,000 unique TCR beta nucleotide sequences was sequenced per donor, of which about 19% were non-productive.

The cohort was made up of about 670 healthy bone marrow donors. All cohort members were sampled while nominally healthy, although unrecorded immune exposures were likely present. The donor was CMV seropositive and was included in the group of almost 300 seropositive cohort members. Every donor gave a peripheral blood sample, and the peripheral blood mononuclear cells from that sample were used for TCR beta sequencing. The Qiagen DNeasy Blood Extraction Kit was used to extract genomic DNA from the blood cell samples. The CDR3 contains 14 residues, cysteine and phenylalanine counted. Here the CDR3 DNA is all that survives: 42 bases in frame from base 1. Based on the germline V gene, the CDR1 and CDR2 sequences are SGHRS and YFSETQ. V lost 2 bases and J lost 5 bases; the stretch between them is 13 bases long. Library preparation employed the immunoSEQ multiplex PCR assay. For the multiplex PCR, a mixture combining 60 forward primers for TCR Vbeta segments and 13 reverse primers for TCR Jbeta segments was used. The CDR3 region of rearranged TCR beta genes was amplified from genomic DNA with a multiplex PCR assay. The amplified TCR beta libraries were sequenced on the Illumina HiSeq System as 87-base-pair reads. The source study handled its data this way. A later analysis counted approximately 84 million unique TCR beta chains across the 666 repertoires, and 9.5 million to 11 million of these chains were shared by at least two donors. Raw reads were error-corrected and collapsed into unique sequences with a nearest-neighbor algorithm that merged closely related sequences to remove PCR and sequencing errors. Alignment of CDR3 sequences to IMGT reference sequences was used to assign V, D and J gene segments. Each retained sequence needed at least a six-nucleotide match to both a V gene segment and a J gene segment. Rearrangements were classified as productive when the CDR3 lacked stop codons and remained in frame with V and J, and all other rearrangements were classified as non-productive. Following IMGT convention, CDR3 was defined as the stretch from the second conserved V-encoded cysteine up to the conserved J-encoded phenylalanine. The earlier analysis of roughly 590 of the donors excluded sequences that lacked an unambiguous match to a single V gene segment. An earlier analysis of a few hundred of the donors called V segments functional above 56.7% productive rearrangements and segregating when the between-donor standard deviation exceeded 5%. A statistical classification framework was built for diagnosing cytomegalovirus status from the catalog of TCR beta chain sequences. V and J gene assignment, in a later analysis, came from comparing TCR nucleotide sequences with IMGT/GENE-DB human TR gene sequences. In a later analysis, CDR3 sequences and most-parsimonious VDJ recombination scenarios were assigned using the TCRdist pipeline. In a later analysis, each TCR beta chain was defined by its CDR3 amino acid sequence together with its V-gene family, and reads without a unique V-gene family were excluded. A later analysis removed several hundred highly shared, low-generation-probability nucleotide sequences to deal with suspected cross-contamination and a sequencing artifact. For each public chain, a later analysis derived a clonal expansion index from normalized ranks of inferred template counts within each repertoire. In a later analysis, generation probabilities were computed with a VDJ recombination model fitted to out-of-frame rearrangements, and the resulting probabilities were checked against IGoR. A later analysis scored TCR-TCR, TCR-HLA and TCR-CMV co-occurrence with hypergeometric tests, applying a repertoire-size bias correction to TCR pairs. To estimate false discovery rates, a later analysis permuted the HLA or CMV assignments 20 times. In a later analysis, co-occurring TCRs were grouped using DBSCAN, and TCRdist sequence similarity was added for clustering within HLA-allele-positive subsets. Co-occurrence clustering excluded repertoires with fewer than 30,000 or more than 120,000 public chains, plus five with anomalous nucleotide sharing. The immuneACCESS repertoire file appears here via TCRdb, limited to in-frame rearrangements. These files lack a portion of the clones; in checked studies, under half of the deficit traces to unresolved V genes, and the cause of the others is not known. The D gene and trimming were derived from the DNA, and the V and J assignments and clone size from that table. The sample has 58,000 or so clones on record, more than 70% of them singletons. The ten largest make up 20% to 30% of the sample.

Concerning this clone itself: The antigen this receptor binds is unknown. Base qualities are missing; no much larger clone stands one base away.

What the work shows at the level of the full study, not this receptor alone: An earlier analysis of approximately 600 of the donors showed that most TCR beta V segments appeared in productive rearrangements either about 87% or about 30% of the time, which broadly matched IMGT annotations. Presence/absence analyses assumed roughly uniform sequencing depth across donors, an assumption that may not hold. In a later analysis, TCR association rates were found to vary across HLA loci, with the most associated TCRs seen for DRB1 alleles and the fewest for HLA-C alleles. A cluster of highly shared sequence variants was judged likely to be a technical artifact of the sequencing pipeline. Most TCR sequences were observed very rarely across donors, whereas some public TCRs were present in many individuals. Strong co-occurrence of HLA alleles, especially DR and DQ, made assigning TCR associations to individual alleles difficult. The study gave a list of around 170 TCR beta chains associated with cytomegalovirus. In a later analysis, several top co-occurrence clusters were reported to appear linked to parvovirus B19, influenza, CMV and Epstein-Barr virus. In a later genetic analysis, fewer N-insertions in productive TCRs were reported among donors in an Asian-associated ancestry cluster than the 666-donor mean. In both the original and validation cohorts, the classifier was reported to diagnose cytomegalovirus status with high specificity and sensitivity. Correlated functional status among segregating V segments might be attributable to linkage disequilibrium, but an unknown experimental factor could not be ruled out. Only TCR beta chains were sequenced in this cohort, and the absence of alpha or paired-chain data limited detectable features. For the cohort, immune exposure information was limited to CMV serostatus. In a later analysis, HLA-associated TCR beta chains were found to be more clonally expanded and to have lower generation probabilities than equally common non-associated chains. It was suggested by the authors that the approach could potentially be generalized to other disease states and immunological phenotypes. At a false discovery rate of 0.05, a later analysis linked 15,000 to 20,000 TCR beta sequences to specific HLA alleles. Because counts were too low, 15 to 20 rarely observed V segments, including chromosome 9 orphons, were left out of the earlier analysis of 500 to 650 of the donors. A further reported finding was that TCR beta sequences accurately predicted the HLA-A and HLA-B alleles for most subjects in the first cohort. Some IMGT-functional V segments, including TRBV6-2 and TRBV6-3, could not be distinguished by the 87-base-pair reads and were therefore excluded. An association between a missense DCLRE1C variant and V-gene and J-gene trimming of TCR beta chains was found in a later genetic analysis and replicated in an independent cohort. Most CMV-associated TCR beta chains appeared to be HLA-restricted in a later analysis, and the HLA associations seemed to be driven largely by CMV exposure. In vitro tests confirmed that three of the cytomegalovirus-associated TCR beta chains recognize cytomegalovirus antigens. Because HLA typing was missing for some donors at each locus, association tests included only the typed subset.

Recombination joined TRBV5-1 with TRBJ2-5; D gene: possibly TRBD2, on 7 matching bases. What was sequenced was PBMCs. This TCR was sampled from a man in his fifties in good health and CMV-seropositive. Here is the DNA: TGCGCCAGCAGCTTTGGGGGGGGGCCCGAGACCCAGTACTTC. Its translation is CASSFGGGPETQYF.